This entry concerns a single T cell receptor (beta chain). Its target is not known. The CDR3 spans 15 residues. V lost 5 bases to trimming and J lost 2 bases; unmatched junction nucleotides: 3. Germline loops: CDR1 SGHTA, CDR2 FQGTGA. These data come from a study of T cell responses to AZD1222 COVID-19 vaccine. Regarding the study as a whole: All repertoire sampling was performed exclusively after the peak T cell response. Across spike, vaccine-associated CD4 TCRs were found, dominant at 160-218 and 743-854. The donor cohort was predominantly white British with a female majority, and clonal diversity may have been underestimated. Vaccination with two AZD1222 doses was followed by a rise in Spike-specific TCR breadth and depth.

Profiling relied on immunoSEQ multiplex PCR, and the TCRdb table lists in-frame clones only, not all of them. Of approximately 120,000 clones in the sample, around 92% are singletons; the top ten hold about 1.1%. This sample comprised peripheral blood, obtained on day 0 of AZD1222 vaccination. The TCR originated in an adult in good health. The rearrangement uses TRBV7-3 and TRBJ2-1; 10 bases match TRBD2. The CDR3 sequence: CASSPSGGAYNEQFF. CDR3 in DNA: TGTGCCAGCAGCCCCAGCGGGGGGGCCTACAATGAGCAGTTCTTC. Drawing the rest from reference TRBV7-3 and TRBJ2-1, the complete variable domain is GAGVSQTPSNKVTEKGKYVELRCDPISGHTALYWYRQSLGQGPEFLIYFQGTGAADDSGLPNDRFFAVRPEGSVSTLKIQRTERGDSAVYLCASSPSGGAYNEQFFGPGTRLTVL.